These 10 T cell receptor beta chains came from one sample sequenced in a study of CD8+ T cells in alopecia areata. Following extraction, RNA underwent reverse transcription to cDNA, which served as the sequencing template. The table came from immunoSEQ multiplex PCR; TCRdb's copy has only in-frame clones and leaves some out. The data contain 100,000 to 150,000 clones, 61% of them singletons. Treatment: oral pan-JAK inhibitor, 5-10 mg twice daily. Here the sequenced sample was CD4+ T cells sorted from blood, taken at week 4, from a patient treated with tofacitinib. The receptors were gathered from a human donor with alopecia areata.

The chain couples TRBV7-6 to TRBJ2-5; the match to TRBD1 covers 10 bases. CDR1 is SGHVS and CDR2 is FNYEAQ in the germline V gene. The length of the CDR3 is 16 residues. Unmatched junction bases numbered 3, after V lost 0 bases and J lost 2 bases. The CDR3 nucleotides are TGTGCCAGCAGCTTAGCTCCGGGACAGGGGCAAGAGACCCAGTACTTC. Translation: CASSLAPGQGQETQYF. Looking up the rest from reference TRBV7-6 and TRBJ2-5 gives the full variable domain: GAGVSQSPRYKVTKRGQDVALRCDPISGHVSLYWYRQALGQGPEFLTYFNYEAQQDKSGLPNDRFSAERPEGSISTLTIQRTEQRDSAMYRCASSLAPGQGQETQYFGPGTRLLVL.

The chain has TRBV4-3 and TRBJ2-3; 9 bases map to TRBD2. Germline V gene data show CDR1 as LGHNA and CDR2 as YSLEER. The CDR3 covers 16 residues. V lost 1 base and J lost 6; bases outside the gene matches: 8. CDR3 loop: CASSQASGASGDTQYF. The CDR3 coding sequence is TGCGCCAGCAGCCAAGCTAGCGGGGCAAGTGGCGATACGCAGTATTTT.

This clone was counted between two and nine times. The chain joins TRBV27 to TRBJ2-7, with 7 bases that match TRBD2. The CDR3 spans 15 residues. The ends lost 6 bases at V and 6 bases at J; junction bases unmatched: 14. CDR1 is MNHEY, CDR2 SMNVEV, per germline (reference sequence). Written as DNA, the CDR3 is TGTGCCAGCAGGAAGACGGATGGGAGGGGCGGCGAGCAGTACTTC. The encoded protein is CASRKTDGRGGEQYF.

There are a few counts of this clone. This sequence joins TRBV29-1 and TRBJ1-5, with 7 bases aligning to TRBD1. From germline, CDR1 is SQVTM and CDR2 ANQGSEA. V shed 6 bases and J 2 bases; nucleotides not matched to a gene: 7. The CDR3 runs 14 residues. CDR3 sequence: CSVRQGGGNQPQHF. CDR3 nucleotides: TGCAGCGTCCGACAGGGTGGCGGCAATCAGCCCCAGCATTTT.

The chain employs TRBV7-9 and TRBJ2-1; D might be TRBD1 (6 bases). Trimming removed 4 bases at V and 4 bases at J, with 11 bases between. The CDR3 length is 14 residues. Germline V CDR1 and CDR2: SEHNR, FQNEAQ (reference sequence). CDR3 nucleotides: TGTGCCAGCAGCTCCTTGAGGGGGTACAATGAGCAGTTCTTC. Its protein product is CASSSLRGYNEQFF. Full variable domain (missing parts from reference TRBV7-9 and TRBJ2-1): DTGVSQNPRHKITKRGQNVTFRCDPISEHNRLYWYRQTLGQGPEFLTYFQNEAQLEKSRLLSDRFSAERPKGSFSTLEIQRTEQGDSAMYLCASSSLRGYNEQFFGPGTRLTVL.

V and J are TRBV29-1 and TRBJ2-7, with 8 nucleotides matching TRBD1. Unmatched junction bases numbered 7, after V lost 6 bases and J lost 0 bases. The germline CDR1 and CDR2 sequences are SQVTM and ANQGSEA. This CDR3 is built from 14 residues. The CDR3 DNA reads as TGCAGCGTGGTGGGACAGGACAGCTCCTACGAGCAGTACTTC. Protein product: CSVVGQDSSYEQYF.

The V and J genes are TRBV4-1 and TRBJ2-7; a possible D gene is TRBD1 (6 bases). With 6 bases removed from V and 2 bases from J, the gap between germline ends came to 14 bases. Per the germline V gene, CDR1 is MGHRA and CDR2 is YSYEKL. The CDR3 runs 14 residues. The chain's CDR3 is CASSARDIPYEQYF. The CDR3 DNA reads TGCGCCAGCAGTGCCCGGGACATACCCTACGAGCAGTACTTC.

V gene TRBV2 combines with J gene TRBJ2-3, with D perhaps matching TRBD1 (6 bases). In germline, CDR1 is SNHLY, CDR2 FYNNEI. The CDR3 spans 12 residues. The V end lost 5 bases, the J end lost 5 bases, and 8 bases lay between the germline ends. CDR3 loop: CASSWGLDTQYF. In DNA form, the CDR3 reads TGTGCCAGCAGTTGGGGGCTAGATACGCAGTATTTT. The variable domain in full, with the rest retrieved from reference TRBV2 and TRBJ2-3, is EPEVTQTPSHQVTQMGQEVILRCVPISNHLYFYWYRQILGQKVEFLVSFYNNEISEKSEIFDDQFSVERPDGSNFTLKIRSTKLEDSAMYFCASSWGLDTQYFGPGTRLTVL.

The rearrangement uses TRBV25-1 and TRBJ2-7; the D is unclear. Germline CDR1 MGHDK, CDR2 SYGVNS. Trimming pared 7 bases from V and 3 bases from J, leaving 7 bases between. CDR3 length: 11 residues. This chain's CDR3 is CASKQSYEQYF. The CDR3, as DNA: TGTGCCAGCAAACAGAGCTACGAGCAGTACTTC.

The rearrangement joins TRBV5-1 to TRBJ1-1, with no clear D. V was shortened by 4 bases and J by 1 base, with 11 bases between the two germline ends. The CDR3 covers 14 residues. Germline-derived CDR1 and CDR2 are SGHRS and YFSETQ. This chain's CDR3 is CASSARMGNTEAFF. For the CDR3, the DNA is TGCGCCAGCAGCGCACGCATGGGGAACACTGAAGCTTTCTTT.